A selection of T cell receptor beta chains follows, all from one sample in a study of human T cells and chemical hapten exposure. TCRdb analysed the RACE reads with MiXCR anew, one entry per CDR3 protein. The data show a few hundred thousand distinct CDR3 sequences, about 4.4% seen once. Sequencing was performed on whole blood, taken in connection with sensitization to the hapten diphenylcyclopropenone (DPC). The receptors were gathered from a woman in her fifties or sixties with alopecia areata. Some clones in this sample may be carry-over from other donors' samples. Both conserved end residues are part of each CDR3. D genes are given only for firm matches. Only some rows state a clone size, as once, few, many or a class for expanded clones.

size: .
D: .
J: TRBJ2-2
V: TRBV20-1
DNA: TGCAGTGCCGGATACGTACCGGACCGAACCGGGGAGCTGTTTTTT
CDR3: CSAGYVPDRTGELFF

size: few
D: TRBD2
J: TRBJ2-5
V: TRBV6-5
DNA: TGTGCCAGCAGTAGGGGAGGACTAGCGGGAGGGCGGGAGACCCAGTACTTC
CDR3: CASSRGGLAGGRETQYF

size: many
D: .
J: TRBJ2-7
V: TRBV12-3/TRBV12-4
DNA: TGTGCCAGCACCGGGGAGAACTCCCCCTACGAGCAGTACTTC
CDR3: CASTGENSPYEQYF

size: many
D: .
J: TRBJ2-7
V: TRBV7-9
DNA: TGTGCCAGCAGCTTATCCGGGACGGCATACGAGCAGTACTTC
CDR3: CASSLSGTAYEQYF

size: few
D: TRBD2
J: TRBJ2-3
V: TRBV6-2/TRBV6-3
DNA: TGTGCCAGCAGCTTACTCCAGCGGGACCAAAGCACAGATACGCAGTATTTT
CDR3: CASSLLQRDQSTDTQYF

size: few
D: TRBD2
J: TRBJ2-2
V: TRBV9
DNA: TGTGCCAGCAGCCTCTCTAGCGGGCGGAACACCGGGGAGCTGTTTTTT
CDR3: CASSLSSGRNTGELFF

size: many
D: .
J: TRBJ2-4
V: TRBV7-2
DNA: TGTGCCAGCAGCTCACAAGGGAACAGGGCAACCAAAAACATTCAGTACTTC
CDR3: CASSSQGNRATKNIQYF

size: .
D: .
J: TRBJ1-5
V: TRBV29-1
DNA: TGCAGCGTCTACTTGATGGTAGGGCCTCAGCCCCAGCATTTT
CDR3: CSVYLMVGPQPQHF

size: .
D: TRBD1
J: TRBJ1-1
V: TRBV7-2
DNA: TGTGCCAGCAGCTCACCGGGACAGGGCCACGGCACTGAAGCTTTCTTT
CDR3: CASSSPGQGHGTEAFF

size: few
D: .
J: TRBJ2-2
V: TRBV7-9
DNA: TGTGCTTCGAGGACAGAAAACACCGGGGAGCTGTTTTTT
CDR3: CASRTENTGELFF

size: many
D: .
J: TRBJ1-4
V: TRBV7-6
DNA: TGTGCCAGCAGCTTATATGAGGCTAATGAAAAACTGTTTTTT
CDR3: CASSLYEANEKLFF

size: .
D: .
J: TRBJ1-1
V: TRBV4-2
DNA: TGTGCCAGCAGCCAAGACCTTTTTATGCAGACTAACACTGAAGCTTTCTTT
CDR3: CASSQDLFMQTNTEAFF

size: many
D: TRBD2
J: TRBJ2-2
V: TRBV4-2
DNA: TGTGCCAGCAGCCAGCGGGAGGGCCGGGGCACCGGGGAGCTGTTTTTT
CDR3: CASSQREGRGTGELFF

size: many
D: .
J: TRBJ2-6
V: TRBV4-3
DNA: TGCGCCAGCAGCCCCGCAAGGGGCCCTGCCTCAGGGGCCAACGTCCTGACTTTC
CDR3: CASSPARGPASGANVLTF

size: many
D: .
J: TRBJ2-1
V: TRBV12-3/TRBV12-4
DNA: TGTGCCAGCTTAGAAACCGTGGATGAGCAGTTCTTC
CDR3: CASLETVDEQFF

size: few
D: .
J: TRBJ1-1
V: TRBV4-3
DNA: TGCGCCAGCAGGGACCGCCAGAACACTGAAGCTTTCTTT
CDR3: CASRDRQNTEAFF

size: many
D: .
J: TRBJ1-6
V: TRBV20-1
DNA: TGCAGTGCTCGGGAGGGACCCTATAATTCACCCCTCCACTTT
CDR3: CSAREGPYNSPLHF

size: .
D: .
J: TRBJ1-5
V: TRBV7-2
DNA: TGTGCCAGCAGCTTAGCCGGGGCGCGGGTCGGTCAGCCCCAGCATTTT
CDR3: CASSLAGARVGQPQHF

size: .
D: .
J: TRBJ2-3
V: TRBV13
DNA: TGTGCCAGCAGCTTAGACCATTCGCCTTCCGGTTCCACAGATACGCAGTATTTT
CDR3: CASSLDHSPSGSTDTQYF

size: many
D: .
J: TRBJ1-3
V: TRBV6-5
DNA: TGTGCCAGCAGTTACACACCAGGCTCTGGAAACACCATATATTTT
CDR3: CASSYTPGSGNTIYF

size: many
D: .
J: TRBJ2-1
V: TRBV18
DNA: TGTGCCAGCTCACCTGAGATGAAAAATGAGCAGTTCTTC
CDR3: CASSPEMKNEQFF

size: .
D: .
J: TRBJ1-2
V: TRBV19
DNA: TGTGCCAGTAGTCTTACAGCTCGCCTCACTGATGGCTACACCTTC
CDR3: CASSLTARLTDGYTF

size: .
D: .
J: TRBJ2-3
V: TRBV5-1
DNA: TGCGCCAGCGCCACGGCGACGGAGCGCACAGATACGCAGTATTTT
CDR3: CASATATERTDTQYF

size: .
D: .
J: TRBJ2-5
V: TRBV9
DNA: TGTGCCAGCACCCTAGGGCGGGGACTCCAAGAGACCCAGTACTTC
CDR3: CASTLGRGLQETQYF

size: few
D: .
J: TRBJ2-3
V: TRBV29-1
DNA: TGCAGCGTTGAATACGCCTTAGGGGGCACAGATACGCAGTATTTT
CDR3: CSVEYALGGTDTQYF

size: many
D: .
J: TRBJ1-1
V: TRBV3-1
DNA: TGTGCCAGCAGCCAATCCACCAACACTGAAGCTTTCTTT
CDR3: CASSQSTNTEAFF

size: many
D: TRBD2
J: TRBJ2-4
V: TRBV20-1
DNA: TGCAGTGCCCCCCTTAGCGGGAGTGGAAACATTCAGTACTTC
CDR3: CSAPLSGSGNIQYF

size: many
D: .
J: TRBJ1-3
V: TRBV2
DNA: TGTGCCAGCAGTGAAGCTTCGGTCAGAACTGGAAACACCATATATTTT
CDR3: CASSEASVRTGNTIYF

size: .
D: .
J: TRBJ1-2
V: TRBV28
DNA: TGTGCCAGCAGCCCCCCAGGGAGAGACTCTGGCTACACCTTC
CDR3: CASSPPGRDSGYTF

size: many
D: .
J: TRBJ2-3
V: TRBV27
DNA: TGTGCCAGCAGTAGGGCCGGGACGCAGTATTTT
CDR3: CASSRAGTQYF

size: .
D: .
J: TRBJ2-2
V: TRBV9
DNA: TGTGCCAGCAGCCCCCCCGGACGGGCCACCGCGGCGAACACCGGGGAGCTGTTTTTT
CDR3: CASSPPGRATAANTGELFF

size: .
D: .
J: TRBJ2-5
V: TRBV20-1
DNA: TGCAGTGCTAGTTCCCCGACAGGAAGCCAAGAGACCCAGTACTTC
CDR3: CSASSPTGSQETQYF

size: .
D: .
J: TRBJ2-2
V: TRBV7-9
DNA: TGTGCCAGCAGCTTCTCCGGCGGGGCCGCAGCAACCGGGGAGCTGTTTTTT
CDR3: CASSFSGGAAATGELFF

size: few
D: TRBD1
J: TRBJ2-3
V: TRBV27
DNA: TGTGCCAGCACCCTGGACAGGGGAGCAACAGATACGCAGTATTTT
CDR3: CASTLDRGATDTQYF

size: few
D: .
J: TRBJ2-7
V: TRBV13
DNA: TGTGCCAGCAGCCCCCCAAACAAGCGAGACTACGAGCAGTACTTC
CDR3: CASSPPNKRDYEQYF

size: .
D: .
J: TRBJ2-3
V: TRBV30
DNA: TGTGCCTGGGGGTCTGGCACAGATACGCAGTATTTT
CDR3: CAWGSGTDTQYF

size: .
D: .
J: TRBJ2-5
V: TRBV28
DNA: TGTGCCAGCGGGTTGGGGGGGCGAGAGACCCAGTACTTC
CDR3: CASGLGGRETQYF

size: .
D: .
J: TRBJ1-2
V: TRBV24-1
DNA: TGTGCCACCAGTGAGACAGAGAATTATGGCTACACCTTC
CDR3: CATSETENYGYTF

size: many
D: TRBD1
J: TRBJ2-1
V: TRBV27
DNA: TGTGCCAGCAGTAATCGACAGGGGTTATACAATGAGCAGTTCTTC
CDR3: CASSNRQGLYNEQFF

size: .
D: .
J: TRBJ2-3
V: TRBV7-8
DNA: TGTGCCAGCAGCTTCCATAGGGGACCAACCACAGATACGCAGTATTTT
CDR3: CASSFHRGPTTDTQYF

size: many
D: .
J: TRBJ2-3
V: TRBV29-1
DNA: TGCAGCGTGCCGGGACTTCTCCTCACAGATACGCAGTATTTT
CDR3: CSVPGLLLTDTQYF

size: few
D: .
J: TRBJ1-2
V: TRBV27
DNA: TGTGCCAGCAGTCCCATAGGGGCCTATGGCTACACCTTC
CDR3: CASSPIGAYGYTF

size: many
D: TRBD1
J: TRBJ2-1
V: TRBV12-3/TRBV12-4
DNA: TGTGCCAGCAGAACGGGACAGGGAGATGCGAATGAGCAGTTCTTC
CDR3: CASRTGQGDANEQFF

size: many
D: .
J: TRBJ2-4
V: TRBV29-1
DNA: TGCAGCGTTGAAAGCGGAGAACAGTACTTC
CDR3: CSVESGEQYF